The entry below gives a single TCR beta chain sequence along with its context. What it recognizes is unknown. Germline V gene lookup returns CDR1 LNHDA and CDR2 SQIVND (reference sequence). The CDR3 loop spans 14 amino acids. The germline V and J ends were trimmed by 5 bases and 6 bases, with 15 bases remaining between them. Specified treatment: oral pan-JAK inhibitor, 5-10 mg twice daily. TCR sequencing used cDNA made by reverse transcription of extracted RNA. Libraries were prepared by immunoSEQ multiplex PCR; TCRdb keeps only in-frame clonotypes and omits some of them. The data show some 120,000 clones, roughly 55% seen once. This record belongs to a study of CD8+ T cells in alopecia areata. Study as a whole: Tofacitinib administration to treated patients was oral, at 5 to 10 mg twice daily.

Broader study findings: Scalp sample data also include resident alphabeta T cells from normal skin.

This sequence originates from a human donor with alopecia areata. Here the sequenced sample was CD4+ T cells sorted from blood, taken at week 4, from a patient treated with tofacitinib. The rearrangement joins TRBV19 to TRBJ2-3; no firm D call. The CDR3 nucleotides are TGTGCCAGTAGTCAGACACGGATTTCGGATACGCAGTATTTT. Encoded protein: CASSQTRISDTQYF.